This entry lists 27 T cell receptor beta chains sequenced from one sample in a study of neurological immune-mediated disorders. MiXCR was run by TCRdb on the 5' RACE reads, yielding one entry per CDR3 protein. The sample comprises 45,000 to 55,000 distinct CDR3 sequences, around 5.8% of which are singletons, and over 1.2% rests with the top ten. The specimen was CD4+ T cells from blood. The receptors derive from a woman under 30 with multiple sclerosis.

This clonotype was found many times. The rearrangement joins TRBV20-1 to TRBJ2-1, with 9 bases aligning to TRBD2. This CDR3 spans 13 amino acids. The ends lost 5 bases at V and 14 bases at J; junction bases unmatched: 13. Germline V CDR1 and CDR2: DFQATT, SNEGSKA (reference sequence). CDR3 residues: CSAAMLLAGYKFF. DNA for the CDR3: TGCAGTGCTGCCATGCTCCTAGCGGGATATAAGTTCTTC.

This clonotype occurred many times. The chain links TRBV20-1 to TRBJ2-4, with 7 bases that match TRBD1. CDR1 is DFQATT and CDR2 is SNEGSKA in the germline V gene (reference sequence). The V gene end was trimmed by 0 bases and the J gene end by 7 bases; junction bases not matched to a gene: 12. This CDR3 is built from 16 residues. The CDR3 nucleotides read TGCAGTGCTAGAGATCGAAGGGGGCCCCTCAGTAACATTCAGTACTTC. Amino acid sequence: CSARDRRGPLSNIQYF.

This clonotype was recorded many times. J is TRBJ1-1 and V is TRBV5-1, with D perhaps TRBD1 (5 bases). Germline V gene lookup returns CDR1 SGHRS and CDR2 YFSETQ. This CDR3 region has 13 residues. Trimming removed 3 bases at V and 3 bases at J, with 9 bases between. The chain's CDR3 is CASSSQGDTEAFF. CDR3 sequence (DNA): TGCGCCAGCAGCTCTCAGGGTGACACTGAAGCTTTCTTT.

This clonotype was seen ten or more times. This rearrangement joins TRBV6-2 or TRBV6-3 to TRBJ1-4; TRBD1 matches 7 bases. The CDR3 is 14 amino acids. V was pared by 5 bases and J by 5 bases, with 5 bases of the junction left unmatched. Germline CDR1 reads MNHEY; CDR2 reads SVGEGT. CDR3 sequence: CASSIRGTNEKLFF. In DNA, the CDR3 is TGTGCCAGCAGTATCAGGGGGACCAATGAAAAACTGTTTTTT.

DNA of the CDR3: TGTGCCAGCAGCGGAACAGGGGTCAATCAGCCCCAGCATTTT. The encoded protein is CASSGTGVNQPQHF. The chain links TRBV5-6 to TRBJ1-5; 7 bases fit TRBD1. J was trimmed by 3 bases and V by 4 bases; bases with no gene match: 4. This CDR3 region has 14 residues. Germline lookup yields CDR1 SGHDT and CDR2 YYEEEE.

This clonotype was counted many times. The J gene is TRBJ1-5, the V gene TRBV7-8; D not resolved. Trimming cost V 6 bases and J 0 bases, with 9 bases left between them. CDR1 is SGHVS, CDR2 FQNEAQ, per germline. CDR3 length: 14 residues. CDR3 sequence: CASRLGSSNQPQHF. In DNA form, the CDR3 reads TGTGCCAGCAGATTGGGTAGTAGCAATCAGCCCCAGCATTTT.

This chain links TRBV4-1 with TRBJ1-6, with D possibly being TRBD1 (6 bases). Germline V gene lookup returns CDR1 MGHRA and CDR2 YSYEKL. The V and J ends lost 1 base and 10 bases respectively, with 14 bases between them. This CDR3 is built from 15 residues. CDR3 in amino acids: CASSQGRQGHSPLHF. For the CDR3, the DNA is TGCGCCAGCAGCCAAGGAAGGCAGGGACACTCACCCCTCCACTTT.

This clonotype was counted at least ten times. The chain joins TRBV5-5 to TRBJ2-5; 8 nucleotides match TRBD2. J lost 2 bases, V lost 4 bases, and 10 bases had no gene match. CDR3 length: 16 amino acids. Germline V CDR1 and CDR2: SGHKS, YYEKEE (reference sequence). CDR3 sequence: CASSLLAGTGQETQYF. The CDR3 DNA is TGTGCCAGCAGCCTCTTAGCGGGAACGGGGCAAGAGACCCAGTACTTC.

This clonotype was counted ten times or more. V gene TRBV12-3 or TRBV12-4 combines with J gene TRBJ2-1, with 11 nucleotides matching TRBD2. The CDR3 runs 15 residues. The ends lost 3 bases at V and 8 bases at J; junction bases unmatched: 6. The CDR3 region is CASSFLAGGGHEQFF. The CDR3 nucleotides read TGTGCCAGCAGTTTCCTAGCGGGGGGCGGGCATGAGCAGTTCTTC.

This clonotype was observed at least ten times. The chain has TRBV20-1 and TRBJ1-1; D ambiguous. Germline CDR1 is DFQATT and CDR2 is SNEGSKA (reference sequence). V was trimmed by 1 base and J by 0 bases, leaving 6 bases between them. The CDR3 contains 13 residues. CDR3 sequence (DNA): TGCAGTGCTAGAGCTCAGTTGAACACTGAAGCTTTCTTT. This sequence encodes CSARAQLNTEAFF.

This clonotype was counted at least ten times. The gene calls are TRBV5-1 and TRBJ2-7; D call uncertain. The V and J ends lost 0 bases and 7 bases respectively, with 8 bases between them. Germline V gene sequence: CDR1 SGHRS, CDR2 YFSETQ. This CDR3 comprises 12 residues. As DNA, the CDR3 is TGCGCCAGCAGCTTGGATCTCATGGAGCAGTACTTC. This gives the protein CASSLDLMEQYF. Together with reference TRBV5-1 and TRBJ2-7, the CDR3 gives the full variable domain: KAGVTQTPRYLIKTRGQQVTLSCSPISGHRSVSWYQQTPGQGLQFLFEYFSETQRNKGNFPGRFSGRQFSNSRSEMNVSTLELGDSALYLCASSLDLMEQYFGPGTRLTVT.

This clonotype came up many times. The chain links TRBV14 to TRBJ1-4; the D is unclear. Germline CDR1 SGHDN, CDR2 FVKESK. The V gene lost 1 base and the J gene lost 8 bases, with 8 bases spanning the gap. CDR3 length equals 13 residues. For the CDR3, the DNA is TGTGCCAGCAGCCAAGCGGTCAGAGAAAAACTGTTTTTT. Its translation is CASSQAVREKLFF.

There are many counts of this clonotype. This sequence joins TRBV14 and TRBJ1-2; 8 nucleotides match TRBD1. The CDR3 consists of 15 residues. Unmatched junction bases numbered 7, after V lost 3 bases and J lost 4 bases. Germline V gene sequence: CDR1 SGHDN, CDR2 FVKESK. CDR3 DNA sequence: TGTGCCAGCAGCCAGACGGGACAGGCTCCCTATGGCTACACCTTC. Its translation: CASSQTGQAPYGYTF.

In this sample, this clonotype turned up many times. V gene TRBV18 combines with J gene TRBJ1-6; 7 bases agree with TRBD1. Germline V gene sequence: CDR1 KGHSH, CDR2 LQKENI. The CDR3 runs to 19 residues. The J segment lost 6 bases and the V segment lost 1 base, leaving 15 bases of the junction unmatched. The CDR3 nucleotides read TGTGCCAGCTCACCACTTGTCAGGGGGGCATCCGCCTCTAATTCACCCCTCCACTTT. Its translation is CASSPLVRGASASNSPLHF.

The sample holds many counts of this clonotype. The chain recombines TRBV5-1 with TRBJ1-1; D is unresolved. Trimming took 5 bases from V and 1 from J, leaving 9 bases between them. This CDR3 contains 13 residues. Germline CDR1 is SGHRS and CDR2 is YFSETQ. CDR3 sequence (DNA): TGCGCCAGCAGGGTGGACGGGAACACTGAAGCTTTCTTT. It specifies CASRVDGNTEAFF.

This clonotype was found many times. This chain uses TRBV5-1 with TRBJ1-2; maybe TRBD1 (6 bases). Germline V CDR1 and CDR2: SGHRS, YFSETQ. CDR3 size: 16 residues. V was pared by 4 bases and J by 2 bases, with 18 bases between. The CDR3, as DNA: TGCGCCAGCAGCCTAATGGGTAGGACAGAGAACTATGGCTACACCTTC. Translated, it gives CASSLMGRTENYGYTF.

This clonotype was detected many times. This chain joins TRBV5-6 and TRBJ1-6, with D uncertain. Deletions cut 6 bases from V and 7 bases from J, with 26 bases between. The CDR3 sequence is 18 residues long. The germline V gene encodes CDR1 SGHDT and CDR2 YYEEEE. The CDR3 protein is CASTSLVADPIWNSPLHF. The CDR3 nucleotides read TGTGCCAGCACGAGCCTTGTTGCAGACCCCATTTGGAATTCACCCCTCCACTTT.

This clonotype was seen at least ten times. The rearrangement uses TRBV10-3 and TRBJ1-6; no reliable D call. Germline V CDR1 and CDR2: ENHRY, SYGVKD. The CDR3 is made up of 14 amino acids. Between the trimmed V and J ends, which lost 4 bases and 6 bases, there was a span of 10 bases. The CDR3 sequence: CAISGNTANSPLHF. The CDR3 DNA sequence: TGTGCCATCAGTGGGAACACAGCTAATTCACCCCTCCACTTT.

This clonotype was counted ten times or more. This chain uses TRBV5-1 with TRBJ2-1, with 10 nucleotides matching TRBD1. There are 15 residues in the CDR3. From germline, CDR1 is SGHRS and CDR2 YFSETQ. J gave up 6 bases and V 6 bases, and 9 bases lay outside the gene matches. As DNA, the CDR3 is TGCGCCAGCACCGGGTGGGACAGGGGAGGCAATGAGCAGTTCTTC. It specifies CASTGWDRGGNEQFF.

This clonotype was observed at least ten times. The chain recombines TRBV20-1 with TRBJ1-6; 10 bases match TRBD1. V lost 5 bases to trimming and J lost 7 bases; unmatched junction nucleotides: 14. Germline V gene lookup returns CDR1 DFQATT and CDR2 SNEGSKA (reference sequence). There are 17 residues in the CDR3. The CDR3 protein is CSAHRGQGSLRNSPLHF. DNA for the CDR3: TGCAGTGCTCATAGGGGACAGGGGAGTTTGAGGAATTCACCCCTCCACTTT.

This clonotype was detected many times. The chain carries TRBV18 and TRBJ2-5, with 8 bases lining up with TRBD2. V dropped 6 bases and J dropped 1; count of bases not matched to a gene: 7. This CDR3 comprises 15 residues. Germline V gene lookup returns CDR1 KGHSH and CDR2 LQKENI. Written as DNA, the CDR3 is TGTGCCAGCTCCCTCATCGGGGGGGCCCAAGAGACCCAGTACTTC. Encoded protein: CASSLIGGAQETQYF.

This clonotype was observed at least ten times. The chain joins TRBV12-3 or TRBV12-4 to TRBJ1-2; possible D gene TRBD1, 6 bases. The CDR3 has 13 residues. Deletions cut 4 bases from V and 3 bases from J, with 9 bases between. The CDR3 sequence: CASSSDRDYGYTF. For the CDR3, the DNA is TGTGCCAGCAGTTCGGACAGAGACTATGGCTACACCTTC.

This clonotype was detected ten times or more. J is TRBJ2-3 and V is TRBV27; possibly TRBD2 for D (5 bases). Germline loops: CDR1 MNHEY, CDR2 SMNVEV (reference sequence). This CDR3 contains 16 residues. V gave up 2 bases and J gave up 2 bases, with 14 bases separating them. CDR3 loop: CASSLTGTPFTDTQYF. The CDR3 DNA sequence: TGTGCCAGCAGTTTAACGGGAACCCCTTTCACAGATACGCAGTATTTT.

This clonotype was recorded at least ten times. This chain joins TRBV7-8 and TRBJ2-1; 8 bases are a match to TRBD1. Trimming cost V 5 bases and J 7 bases; bases outside gene matches: 13. The CDR3 length is 16 residues. Germline CDR1 and CDR2: SGHVS and FQNEAQ. CDR3 loop: CASSIRETGGLNEQFF. The CDR3 bases are TGTGCCAGCAGCATCCGGGAAACAGGGGGTCTGAATGAGCAGTTCTTC.

Ten or more counts support this clonotype. This CDR3 reads CASSAAGSTNEKLFF. DNA of the CDR3: TGTGCCAGCAGCGCCGCAGGGTCAACTAATGAAAAACTGTTTTTT. The V gene is TRBV7-9, the J gene TRBJ1-4, with D possibly being TRBD1 (5 bases). The germline CDR1 and CDR2 sequences are SEHNR and FQNEAQ (reference sequence). Trimming stripped 5 bases from V and 0 bases from J, with 10 bases between. The CDR3 has 15 amino acids. Full variable domain (missing parts from reference TRBV7-9 and TRBJ1-4): DTGVSQNPRHKITKRGQNVTFRCDPISEHNRLYWYRQTLGQGPEFLTYFQNEAQLEKSRLLSDRFSAERPKGSFSTLEIQRTEQGDSAMYLCASSAAGSTNEKLFFGSGTQLSVL.

There are many counts of this clonotype. This chain joins TRBV4-2 and TRBJ1-6; 11 positions agree with TRBD1. The V and J ends lost 5 bases and 9 bases, in that order; junction bases with no gene match: 12. Germline lookup yields CDR1 LGHNA and CDR2 YNFKEQ. CDR3 length: 17 residues. CDR3 amino acids: CASSVQSGQGGVSPLHF. The CDR3 nucleotides read TGTGCCAGCAGCGTCCAGTCGGGACAGGGGGGTGTTTCACCCCTCCACTTT.

This clonotype was observed many times. The rearrangement links TRBV6-5 to TRBJ1-1, with D perhaps matching TRBD1 (6 bases). This CDR3 is 13 amino acids long. Germline CDR1 reads MNHEY; CDR2 reads SVGAGI. V lost 8 bases and J 1 base, leaving 11 bases between the germline ends. The CDR3 DNA sequence: TGTGCCAGCGGCCGGACAGCGAACACTGAAGCTTTCTTT. Its protein is CASGRTANTEAFF.